One sample yielded the 26 T cell receptor beta chains listed below, sequenced in a study of shared clonotypes between healthy human individuals. CD45RO-negative cells were positively selected for CCR7, leaving out terminally differentiated effector memory CD45RA+ cells. Generated by immunoSEQ multiplex PCR, the TCRdb table keeps only in-frame clones and is missing some. The sample gives roughly 2.1 million clones, about 92% of which show up once; roughly 1.7% is in the top ten. Sequenced input: naive CD8+ T cells from PBMCs. The origin of the receptors is a young man in good health. Some clones in this sample may be carry-over from other donors' samples.

V and J are TRBV19 and TRBJ2-5, with 7 nucleotides matching TRBD2. CDR3 length equals 14 residues. Germline trimming cut 3 bases from V and 5 bases from J; bases unmatched to any gene: 6. Germline V lookup: CDR1 LNHDA, CDR2 SQIVND (reference sequence). The CDR3 here is CASSIAGVLETQYF. Written as DNA, the CDR3 is TGTGCCAGTAGTATTGCGGGAGTCTTGGAGACCCAGTACTTC.

J is TRBJ2-5 and V is TRBV7-9; 10 bases are a match to TRBD1. The V and J ends lost 5 bases and 2 bases, in that order; junction bases with no gene match: 14. The CDR3 runs 18 residues. Germline loops: CDR1 SEHNR, CDR2 FQNEAQ (reference sequence). The CDR3 sequence: CASSPGGTGARGQETQYF. The CDR3 DNA is TGTGCCAGCAGCCCCGGAGGGACAGGGGCTCGGGGACAAGAGACCCAGTACTTC.

The gene calls are TRBV27 and TRBJ1-1; D may be TRBD1 (5 bases). V lost 10 bases and J 3 bases, leaving 15 bases between the germline ends. The CDR3 covers 13 residues. From germline, CDR1 is MNHEY and CDR2 SMNVEV (reference sequence). The CDR3 DNA is TGTGCCATCAAACCGGGACTGCACACTGAAGCTTTCTTT. Encoded protein: CAIKPGLHTEAFF.

This chain links TRBV7-9 with TRBJ2-1; 8 bases are shared with TRBD2. This CDR3 comprises 16 residues. Trimming removed 4 bases from V and 4 bases from J; junction bases left unmatched: 9. Germline V gene lookup returns CDR1 SEHNR and CDR2 FQNEAQ (reference sequence). This chain's CDR3 is CASSSGQREPYNEQFF. The CDR3 DNA reads TGTGCCAGCAGCTCAGGCCAGCGGGAGCCTTACAATGAGCAGTTCTTC.

The V call is TRBV7-2, the J call TRBJ2-2, with TRBD2 matching over 9 bases. CDR1 is SGHTA, CDR2 FQGNSA, per germline. The CDR3 totals 17 residues. Trimming took 6 bases from V and 7 from J; bases not matched to a gene: 15. CDR3 region: CASRSPGGRAPRGELFF. The CDR3 DNA reads as TGTGCCAGCAGATCTCCGGGCGGGAGGGCCCCTCGCGGGGAGCTGTTTTTT.

J is TRBJ1-6 and V is TRBV9, with D unresolved. Trimming left V 3 bases short and J 7 bases short, with 14 bases between. The CDR3 sequence is 15 residues long. The V gene's germline CDR1 is SGDLS and CDR2 YYNGEE. The CDR3 reads CASSGREGHNSPLHF. The DNA of the CDR3 is TGTGCCAGCAGCGGGAGGGAGGGCCACAATTCACCCCTCCACTTT. Supplemented by reference TRBV9 and TRBJ1-6, the full variable domain reads DSGVTQTPKHLITATGQRVTLRCSPRSGDLSVYWYQQSLDQGLQFLIQYYNGEERAKGNILERFSAQQFPDLHSELNLSSLELGDSALYFCASSGREGHNSPLHFGNGTRLTVT.

This clone was recorded once. V and J are TRBV4-1 and TRBJ2-1; 9 positions agree with TRBD1. CDR1 and CDR2 (germline): MGHRA, YSYEKL. The V segment lost 1 base and the J segment 5 bases; nucleotides outside the gene matches: 9. CDR3 length: 17 amino acids. CDR3 DNA sequence: TGCGCCAGCAGCCAAGGAACAACAGGGGGCTGGGACAATGAGCAGTTCTTC. Residues: CASSQGTTGGWDNEQFF.

This chain connects TRBV28 to TRBJ2-7; 7 positions match TRBD1. Losses at the gene ends were 4 bases for V and 3 bases for J; bases not matched to a gene: 15. The CDR3 runs to 17 residues. Germline loops: CDR1 MDHEN, CDR2 SYDVKM. The CDR3 DNA reads TGTGCCAGCAGTTCAATTCGACAGGGCTCCCACAACTACGAGCAGTACTTC. Translation gives CASSSIRQGSHNYEQYF.

This chain connects TRBV27 to TRBJ1-5, with a tentative D call TRBD1 (6 bases). Germline CDR1 is MNHEY and CDR2 is SMNVEV (reference sequence). V lost 0 bases to trimming and J lost 5 bases, with 14 bases between them. The CDR3 is 16 amino acids. Written as DNA, the CDR3 is TGTGCCAGCAGTTTATCGGCAGGGGCAGGTCATCAGCCCCAGCATTTT. It yields the protein CASSLSAGAGHQPQHF.

The chain joins TRBV7-9 to TRBJ1-4; D gene uncertain. Germline V lookup: CDR1 SEHNR, CDR2 FQNEAQ (reference sequence). V dropped 6 bases and J dropped 0 bases, with 14 bases sitting between them. The CDR3 is made up of 16 amino acids. The CDR3 coding sequence is TGTGCCAGCAGTCCCCGGTCACAGACAACTAATGAAAAACTGTTTTTT. Translation gives CASSPRSQTTNEKLFF.

CDR3 amino acids: CASRLRGTEGYEQYF. CDR3 nucleotides: TGTGCCAGCAGACTCCGGGGGACTGAGGGTTACGAGCAGTACTTC. The chain joins TRBV27 to TRBJ2-7; D perhaps matches TRBD2 (6 bases). V was cut by 6 bases and J by 4 bases, with 19 bases left in between. Germline-derived CDR1 and CDR2 are MNHEY and SMNVEV (reference sequence). The CDR3 is 15 amino acids.

The chain employs TRBV27 and TRBJ1-5, with 8 bases aligning to TRBD1. Trimming removed 6 bases from V and 3 bases from J; junction bases left unmatched: 4. The CDR3 totals 14 residues. Germline V gives CDR1 MNHEY, CDR2 SMNVEV (reference sequence). The CDR3 sequence is CASSQGAHNQPQHF. The CDR3 nucleotides are TGTGCCAGCAGCCAGGGGGCCCACAATCAGCCCCAGCATTTT.

This chain joins TRBV19 and TRBJ2-7; possible D gene TRBD2, 5 bases. Germline loops: CDR1 LNHDA, CDR2 SQIVND (reference sequence). Trimming removed 6 bases from V and 4 bases from J, with 13 bases in between. The CDR3 is made up of 13 amino acids. CDR3 in amino acids: CASSPIGSYEQYF. CDR3 DNA: TGTGCCAGTAGCCCTATAGGGAGTTACGAGCAGTACTTC.

CDR3 in amino acids: CASSLVFYGSGYNEQFF. For the CDR3, the DNA is TGTGCCAGCAGCTTAGTGTTTTATGGGAGTGGGTACAATGAGCAGTTCTTC. This rearrangement joins TRBV11-2 to TRBJ2-1; D possibly corresponds to TRBD2 (5 bases). Germline lookup yields CDR1 SGHAT and CDR2 FQNNGV. Trimming removed 1 base at V and 4 bases at J, with 17 bases between. The CDR3 consists of 17 residues.

The rearrangement links TRBV15 to TRBJ1-1; 7 positions agree with TRBD1. Germline lookup yields CDR1 LNHNV and CDR2 YYDKDF (reference sequence). After removal of 5 bases from V and 5 bases from J, the junction contained 11 bases not matched to a gene. The CDR3 length is 15 residues. CDR3 amino acids: CATSGERGRETEAFF. Here the CDR3 DNA reads TGTGCCACCAGCGGCGAAAGGGGGCGCGAGACTGAAGCTTTCTTT.

The chain has TRBV18 and TRBJ2-1; D is unclear. Germline assignment: CDR1 KGHSH and CDR2 LQKENI. Trimming took off 3 bases at V and 0 bases at J, with 12 bases between the two ends. The CDR3 extends over 16 amino acids. The CDR3 is CASSPVSGHSYNEQFF. For the CDR3, the DNA is TGTGCCAGCTCACCGGTGTCCGGGCACTCCTACAATGAGCAGTTCTTC.

The chain is built from TRBV19 and TRBJ2-2; unclear D gene. Trimming took off 6 bases at V and 6 bases at J, with 11 bases between the two ends. Germline V gene sequence: CDR1 LNHDA, CDR2 SQIVND (reference sequence). This CDR3 has 13 residues. The CDR3 spells CASSLLNSGELFF. For the CDR3, the DNA is TGTGCCAGTAGCCTCCTAAATTCCGGGGAGCTGTTTTTT.

The V and J genes are TRBV27 and TRBJ2-7; D gene ambiguous. Germline CDR1 reads MNHEY; CDR2 reads SMNVEV (reference sequence). This CDR3 has 14 residues. V was pared by 5 bases and J by 5 bases, with 16 bases between. The CDR3 sequence is CASSPWGSGNEQYF. The CDR3 coding sequence is TGTGCCAGCAGTCCTTGGGGAAGTGGAAACGAGCAGTACTTC.

The rearrangement links TRBV10-3 to TRBJ2-7; D unclear. The CDR3 covers 13 residues. Trimming removed 1 base at V and 6 bases at J, with 10 bases between. Germline V gene lookup returns CDR1 ENHRY and CDR2 SYGVKD. The CDR3 reads CAISEFIRVEQYF. The CDR3 DNA reads as TGTGCCATCAGTGAGTTTATAAGGGTCGAGCAGTACTTC.

This clone was seen once. The V call is TRBV28, the J call TRBJ1-2; the match to TRBD1 covers 7 bases. Trimming cost V 6 bases and J 0 bases; bases outside gene matches: 7. CDR1 is MDHEN, CDR2 SYDVKM, per germline. This CDR3 comprises 15 residues. Here the CDR3 DNA reads TGTGCCAGCAGAAGAGGGACAGCCACTAACTATGGCTACACCTTC. It codes for CASRRGTATNYGYTF.

The chain employs TRBV15 and TRBJ2-1; TRBD2 is a possible D gene (5 bases). The germline CDR1 and CDR2 sequences are LNHNV and YYDKDF (reference sequence). Trimming stripped 5 bases from V and 6 bases from J, with 14 bases between. The CDR3 covers 14 residues. CDR3 in DNA: TGTGCCACCAGCTTGGGAGCACGGGGCAATGAGCAGTTCTTC. Residues: CATSLGARGNEQFF.

The rearrangement links TRBV5-1 to TRBJ2-7; TRBD2 might be the D (5 bases). The germline CDR1 and CDR2 sequences are SGHRS and YFSETQ. This CDR3 spans 11 amino acids. Trimming pared 6 bases from V and 7 bases from J, leaving 11 bases between. CDR3 loop: CASKLDTEQYF. The CDR3 DNA is TGCGCCAGCAAACTAGATACTGAGCAGTACTTC.

The chain has TRBV28 and TRBJ2-7, with TRBD2 matching 8 bases. Germline-derived CDR1 and CDR2 are MDHEN and SYDVKM. CDR3 length equals 14 residues. The ends lost 3 bases at V and 3 bases at J; junction bases unmatched: 4. CDR3 loop: CASSFREGFYEQYF. Here the CDR3 DNA reads TGTGCCAGCAGTTTTCGGGAGGGCTTCTACGAGCAGTACTTC.

This chain joins TRBV7-3 and TRBJ2-7; 12 positions match TRBD2. This CDR3 contains 15 residues. Germline values: CDR1 SGHTA, CDR2 FQGTGA. V lost 5 bases to trimming and J lost 6 bases; unmatched junction nucleotides: 8. CDR3 coding DNA: TGTGCCAGCAGCACCGGACTAGCGGGACTGAGCGAGCAGTACTTC. This codes for CASSTGLAGLSEQYF.

This sequence joins TRBV4-1 and TRBJ2-7, with a tentative D call TRBD1 (6 bases). The CDR3 length is 16 residues. V lost 0 bases and J lost 3, with 15 bases in between. Germline values: CDR1 MGHRA, CDR2 YSYEKL. DNA for the CDR3: TGCGCCAGCAGCCAAGAAGCCCCAGGGGCCCTCTACGAGCAGTACTTC. It specifies CASSQEAPGALYEQYF.

The chain uses TRBV6-5 and TRBJ2-7; possible D gene TRBD2, 5 bases. The CDR3 extends over 14 amino acids. From germline, CDR1 is MNHEY and CDR2 SVGAGI. V was pared by 0 bases and J by 3 bases, with 9 bases between. The CDR3 DNA is TGTGCCAGCAGTTACTCGGCTAGCCACTACGAGCAGTACTTC. This sequence encodes CASSYSASHYEQYF.